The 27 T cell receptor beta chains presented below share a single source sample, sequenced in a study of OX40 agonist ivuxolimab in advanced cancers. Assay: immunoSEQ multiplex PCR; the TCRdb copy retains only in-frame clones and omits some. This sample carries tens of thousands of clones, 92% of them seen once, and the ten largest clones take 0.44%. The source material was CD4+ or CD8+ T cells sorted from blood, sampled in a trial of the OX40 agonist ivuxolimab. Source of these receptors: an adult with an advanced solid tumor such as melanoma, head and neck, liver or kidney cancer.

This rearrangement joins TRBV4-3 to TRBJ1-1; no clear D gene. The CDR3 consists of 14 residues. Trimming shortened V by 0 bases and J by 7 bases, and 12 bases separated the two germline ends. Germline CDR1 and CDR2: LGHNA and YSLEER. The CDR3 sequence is CASSQEGGLHEAFF. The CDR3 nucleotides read TGCGCCAGCAGCCAAGAAGGAGGGCTACATGAAGCTTTCTTT.

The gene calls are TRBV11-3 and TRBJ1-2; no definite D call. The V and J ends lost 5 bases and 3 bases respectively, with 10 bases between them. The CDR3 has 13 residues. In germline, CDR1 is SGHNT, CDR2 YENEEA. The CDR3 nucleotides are TGTGCCAGCAGCCGAGGGTGGGACTATGGCTACACCTTC. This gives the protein CASSRGWDYGYTF.

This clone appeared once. The CDR3 DNA is TGTGCCAGTAGTATCCAGCGGACAAGGGGAGGTGAGCAGTTCTTC. This sequence encodes CASSIQRTRGGEQFF. This rearrangement joins TRBV19 to TRBJ2-1, with D perhaps TRBD2 (6 bases). The CDR3 runs 15 residues. The ends were cut back, 3 bases at V and 9 bases at J, with 18 bases in the middle. Germline V gene data show CDR1 as LNHDA and CDR2 as SQIVND (reference sequence). Filled out from reference TRBV19 and TRBJ2-1, the complete variable domain reads DGGITQSPKYLFRKEGQNVTLSCEQNLNHDAMYWYRQDPGQGLRLIYYSQIVNDFQKGDIAEGYSVSREKKESFPLTVTSAQKNPTAFYLCASSIQRTRGGEQFFGPGTRLTVL.

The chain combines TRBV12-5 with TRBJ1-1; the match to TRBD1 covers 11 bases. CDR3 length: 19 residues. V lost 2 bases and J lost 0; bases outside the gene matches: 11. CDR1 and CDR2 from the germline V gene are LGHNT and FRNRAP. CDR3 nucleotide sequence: TGTGCTAGTGGTTTGATAGTCGGGACAGGGGGGGGCATGAACACTGAAGCTTTCTTT. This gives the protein CASGLIVGTGGGMNTEAFF.

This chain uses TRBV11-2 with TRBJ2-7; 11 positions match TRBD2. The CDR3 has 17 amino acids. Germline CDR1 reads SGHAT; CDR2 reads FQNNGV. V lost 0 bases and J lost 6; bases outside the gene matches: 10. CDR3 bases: TGTGCCAGCAGCTTAGATCTACTAGCGGGAGTACCGCGCGAGCAGTACTTC. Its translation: CASSLDLLAGVPREQYF.

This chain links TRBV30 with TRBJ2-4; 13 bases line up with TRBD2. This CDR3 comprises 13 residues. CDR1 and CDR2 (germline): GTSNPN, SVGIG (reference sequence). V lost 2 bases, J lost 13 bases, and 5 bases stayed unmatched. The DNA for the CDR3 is TGTGCCTGGAGTATCGGGACTAGCGGGGCACAGTACTTC. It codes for CAWSIGTSGAQYF.

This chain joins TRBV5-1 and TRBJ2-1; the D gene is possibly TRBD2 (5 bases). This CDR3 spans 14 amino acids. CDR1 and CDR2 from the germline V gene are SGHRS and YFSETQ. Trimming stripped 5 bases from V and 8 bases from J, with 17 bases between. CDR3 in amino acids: CASREEQVVDEQFF. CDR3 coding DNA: TGCGCCAGCAGGGAGGAGCAGGTCGTGGATGAGCAGTTCTTC.

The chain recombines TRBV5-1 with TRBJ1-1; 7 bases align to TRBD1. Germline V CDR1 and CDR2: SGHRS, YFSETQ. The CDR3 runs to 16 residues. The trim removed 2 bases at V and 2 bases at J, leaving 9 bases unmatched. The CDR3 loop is CASSLEVTGKNTEAFF. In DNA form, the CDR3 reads TGCGCCAGCAGCTTAGAGGTGACAGGGAAAAACACTGAAGCTTTCTTT.

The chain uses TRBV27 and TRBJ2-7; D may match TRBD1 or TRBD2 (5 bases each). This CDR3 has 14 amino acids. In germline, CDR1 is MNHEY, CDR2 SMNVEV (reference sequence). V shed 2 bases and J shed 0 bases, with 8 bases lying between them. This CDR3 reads CASSLPGASYEQYF. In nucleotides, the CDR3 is TGTGCCAGCAGTTTACCCGGGGCCTCCTACGAGCAGTACTTC.

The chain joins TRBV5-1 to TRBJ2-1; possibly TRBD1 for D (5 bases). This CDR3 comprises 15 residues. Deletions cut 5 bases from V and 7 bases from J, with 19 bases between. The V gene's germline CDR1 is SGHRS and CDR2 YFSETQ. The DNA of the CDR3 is TGCGCCAGCAGGGCAGGGTTAGTGGTTCAGAATGAGCAGTTCTTC. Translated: CASRAGLVVQNEQFF.

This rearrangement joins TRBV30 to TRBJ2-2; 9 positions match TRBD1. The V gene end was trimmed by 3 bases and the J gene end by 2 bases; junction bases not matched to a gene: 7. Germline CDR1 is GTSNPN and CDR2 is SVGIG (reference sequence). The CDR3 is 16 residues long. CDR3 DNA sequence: TGTGCCTGGAGGCAACAGGGGGCCCCTAACACCGGGGAGCTGTTTTTT. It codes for CAWRQQGAPNTGELFF. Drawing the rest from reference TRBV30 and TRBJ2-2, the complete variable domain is SQTIHQWPATLVQPVGSPLSLECTVEGTSNPNLYWYRQAAGRGLQLLFYSVGIGQISSEVPQNLSASRPQDRQFILSSKKLLLSDSGFYLCAWRQQGAPNTGELFFGEGSRLTVL.

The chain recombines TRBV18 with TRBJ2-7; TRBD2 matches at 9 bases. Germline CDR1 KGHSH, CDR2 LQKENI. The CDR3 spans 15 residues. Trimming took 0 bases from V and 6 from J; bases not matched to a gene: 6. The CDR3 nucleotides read TGTGCCAGCTCACCACCCGGTAGCGGGAGAGGCGAGCAGTACTTC. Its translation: CASSPPGSGRGEQYF.

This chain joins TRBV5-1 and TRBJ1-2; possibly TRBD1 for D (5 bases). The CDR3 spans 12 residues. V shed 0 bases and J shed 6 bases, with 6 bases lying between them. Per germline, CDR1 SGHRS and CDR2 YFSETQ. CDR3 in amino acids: CASSLEGHGYTF. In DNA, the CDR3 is TGCGCCAGCAGCTTGGAGGGGCATGGCTACACCTTC.

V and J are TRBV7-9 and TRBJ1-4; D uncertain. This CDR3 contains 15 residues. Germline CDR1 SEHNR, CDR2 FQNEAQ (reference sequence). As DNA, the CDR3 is TGTGCGAACGGAGAAGGCGTTGCAACTAATGAAAAACTGTTTTTT. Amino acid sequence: CANGEGVATNEKLFF.

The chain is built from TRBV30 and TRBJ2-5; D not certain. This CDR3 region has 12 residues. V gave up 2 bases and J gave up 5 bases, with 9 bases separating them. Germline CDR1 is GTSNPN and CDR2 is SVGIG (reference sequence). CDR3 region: CAWSPSGETQYF. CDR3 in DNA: TGTGCCTGGAGTCCGTCCGGCGAGACCCAGTACTTC.

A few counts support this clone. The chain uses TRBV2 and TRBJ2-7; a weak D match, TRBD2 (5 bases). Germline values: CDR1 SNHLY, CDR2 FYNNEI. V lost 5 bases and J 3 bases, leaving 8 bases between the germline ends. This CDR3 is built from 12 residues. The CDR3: CASSMDFYEQYF. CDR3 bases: TGTGCCAGCAGTATGGACTTCTACGAGCAGTACTTC.

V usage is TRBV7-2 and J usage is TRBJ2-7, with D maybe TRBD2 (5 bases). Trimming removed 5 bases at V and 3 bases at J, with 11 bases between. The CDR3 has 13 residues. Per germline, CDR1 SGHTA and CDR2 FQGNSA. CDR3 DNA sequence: TGTGCCAGCAGCCTAATGAGGGACTACGAGCAGTACTTC. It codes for CASSLMRDYEQYF. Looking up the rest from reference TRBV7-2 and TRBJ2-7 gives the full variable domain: GAGVSQSPSNKVTEKGKDVELRCDPISGHTALYWYRQSLGQGLEFLIYFQGNSAPDKSGLPSDRFSAERTGGSVSTLTIQRTQQEDSAVYLCASSLMRDYEQYFGPGTRLTVT.

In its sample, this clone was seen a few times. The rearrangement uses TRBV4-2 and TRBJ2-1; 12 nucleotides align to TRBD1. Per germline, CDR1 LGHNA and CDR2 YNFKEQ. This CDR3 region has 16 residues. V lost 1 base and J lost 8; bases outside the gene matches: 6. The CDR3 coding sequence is TGTGCCAGCAGCCAAGGTCCCGGGACAGGGGGCGATGAGCAGTTCTTC. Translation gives CASSQGPGTGGDEQFF.

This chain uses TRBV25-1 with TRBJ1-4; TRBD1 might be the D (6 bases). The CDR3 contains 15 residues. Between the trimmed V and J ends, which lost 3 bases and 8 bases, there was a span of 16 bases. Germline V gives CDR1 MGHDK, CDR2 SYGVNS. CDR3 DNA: TGTGCCAGCAGTGACCCGCGGGGGGCTGGGGAAAAACTGTTTTTT. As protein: CASSDPRGAGEKLFF. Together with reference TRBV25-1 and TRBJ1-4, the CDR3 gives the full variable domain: EADIYQTPRYLVIGTGKKITLECSQTMGHDKMYWYQQDPGMELHLIHYSYGVNSTEKGDLSSESTVSRIRTEHFPLTLESARPSHTSQYLCASSDPRGAGEKLFFGSGTQLSVL.

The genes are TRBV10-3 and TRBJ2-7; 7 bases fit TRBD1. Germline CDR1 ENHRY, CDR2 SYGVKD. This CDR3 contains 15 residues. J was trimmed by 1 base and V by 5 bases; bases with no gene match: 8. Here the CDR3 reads CAISPQTGTSYEQYF. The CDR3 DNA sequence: TGTGCCATCAGTCCCCAGACAGGGACGTCCTACGAGCAGTACTTC.

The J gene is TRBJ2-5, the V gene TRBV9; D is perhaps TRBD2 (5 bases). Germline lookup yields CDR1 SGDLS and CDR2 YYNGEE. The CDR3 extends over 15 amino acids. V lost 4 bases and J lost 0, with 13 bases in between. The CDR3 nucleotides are TGTGCCAGCAGCCCCCGTTCGGGAAACCAAGAGACCCAGTACTTC. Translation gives CASSPRSGNQETQYF.

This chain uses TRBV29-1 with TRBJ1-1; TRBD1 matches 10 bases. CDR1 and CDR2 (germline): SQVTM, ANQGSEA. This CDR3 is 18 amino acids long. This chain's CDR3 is CSGEAPSDRGRGNTEAFF. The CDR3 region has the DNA TGCAGTGGCGAGGCCCCCTCCGACAGGGGGCGGGGGAACACTGAAGCTTTCTTT.

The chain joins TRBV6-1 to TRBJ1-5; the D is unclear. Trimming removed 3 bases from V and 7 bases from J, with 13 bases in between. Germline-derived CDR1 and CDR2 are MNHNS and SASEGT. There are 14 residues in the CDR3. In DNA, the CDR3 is TGTGCCAGCAGTGATGTAGGAAGTTTCCAGCCCCAGCATTTT. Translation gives CASSDVGSFQPQHF.

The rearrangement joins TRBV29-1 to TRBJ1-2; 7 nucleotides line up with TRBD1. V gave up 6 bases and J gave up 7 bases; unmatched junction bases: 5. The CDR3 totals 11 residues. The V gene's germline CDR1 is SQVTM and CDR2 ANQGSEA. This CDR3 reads CSVDRDFGYTF. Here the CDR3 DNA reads TGCAGCGTAGACAGGGATTTTGGCTACACCTTC.

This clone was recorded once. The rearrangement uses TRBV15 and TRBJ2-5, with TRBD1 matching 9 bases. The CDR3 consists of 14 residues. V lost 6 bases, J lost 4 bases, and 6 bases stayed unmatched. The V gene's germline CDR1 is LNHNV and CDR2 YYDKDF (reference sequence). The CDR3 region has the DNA TGTGCCACCAGGGGGGACAGGGCGGTAGAGACCCAGTACTTC. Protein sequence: CATRGDRAVETQYF.

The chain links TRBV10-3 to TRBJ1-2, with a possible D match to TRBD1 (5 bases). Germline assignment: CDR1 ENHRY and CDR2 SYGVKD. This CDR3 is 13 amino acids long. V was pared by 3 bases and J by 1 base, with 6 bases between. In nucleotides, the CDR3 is TGTGCCATCAGTGACAGGGTTAACTATGGCTACACCTTC. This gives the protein CAISDRVNYGYTF.

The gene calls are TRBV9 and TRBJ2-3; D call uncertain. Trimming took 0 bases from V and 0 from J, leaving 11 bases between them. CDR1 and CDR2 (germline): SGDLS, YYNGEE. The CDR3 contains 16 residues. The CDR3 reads CASSVDRPASTDTQYF. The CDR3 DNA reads TGTGCCAGCAGCGTAGATAGGCCCGCGAGCACAGATACGCAGTATTTT.